A selection of T cell receptor beta chains follows, all from one sample in a study of T cells in Graves' hyperthyroidism and ophthalmopathy. MiXCR, applied by TCRdb to the multiplex PCR reads, yields one record per CDR3 protein. The sample includes approximately 330,000 distinct CDR3 sequences, 20% to 25% of them seen just once. Source material: blood. The receptors come from a woman between 50 and 59 years old with Graves' hyperthyroidism. The conserved cysteine and the conserved F or W are not part of the CDR3 here. A row's size may be missing; if present it is once, few, many or a size class.

J | V | size | CDR3
TRBJ1-5 | TRBV28 | NA | ASSFFSGPQH
TRBJ2-5 | TRBV28 | few | ASSFRTSGGRETQY
TRBJ1-4 | TRBV4-1 | NA | ASSQVRIWEKLF
TRBJ2-1 | TRBV12-3/TRBV12-4 | NA | ASSRGLAVSNEQF
TRBJ2-7 | TRBV5-1 | many | ASSSPGRVLAGGRRAYEQY
TRBJ1-2 | TRBV10-3 | many | AISETGDYGYT
TRBJ1-4 | TRBV20-1 | few | SARARRGAREKLF
TRBJ1-2 | TRBV5-1 | many | ASSLDKTNYGYT
TRBJ2-5 | TRBV6-1 | NA | ASNGQGQETQY
TRBJ2-1 | TRBV20-1 | NA | SARGWRGRNEQF
TRBJ2-7 | TRBV28 | NA | ASSFGGSYKQY
TRBJ2-1 | TRBV10-3 | few | AISERGNNEQF
TRBJ1-2 | TRBV28 | NA | ASSLPGTVNGYT
TRBJ2-5 | TRBV20-1 | NA | SASRGAETQY
TRBJ1-3 | TRBV7-2 | NA | ASSSQLASGNTIY
TRBJ2-5 | TRBV19 | few | ASTPGMGETQY
TRBJ2-2 | TRBV5-1 | many | ASSPGRAGTGELF
TRBJ2-1 | TRBV30 | many | ARGRSPDGNEQF
TRBJ2-5 | TRBV7-8 | NA | ASSIQGSTSWSQETQY
TRBJ2-1 | TRBV20-1 | few | SATGQGRYEQF
TRBJ2-7 | TRBV28 | many | ASSLGQVPSYEQY
TRBJ2-5 | TRBV7-6 | NA | ASSSSRQTQY
TRBJ2-5 | TRBV6-5 | few | ASSYDRVGATQY
TRBJ2-1 | TRBV7-2 | NA | AVKPWLASNEQF
TRBJ1-1 | TRBV10-3 | NA | AISGEANTEAF
TRBJ1-2 | TRBV7-6 | NA | ASSLRTGGDSYGYT
TRBJ2-1 | TRBV7-9 | NA | ASSSIGTNNEQF